The 18 T cell receptor beta chains presented below share a single source sample, sequenced in a study of cytomegalovirus exposure and HLA in healthy donors. Generated by immunoSEQ multiplex PCR, the TCRdb table keeps only in-frame clones and is missing some. The table has fewer than 140,000 clones, roughly 90% seen once; the top ten hold 1.8%. Sequenced sample: PBMCs. These receptors were taken from a woman aged 18-29 years in good health and CMV-seropositive.

The rearrangement uses TRBV5-1 and TRBJ1-4, with 12 nucleotides matching TRBD1. The germline V gene has CDR1 SGHRS and CDR2 YFSETQ. The junction had 3 bases not matched to a gene; V was cut back by 3 bases and J by 12 bases. The CDR3 runs to 13 residues. The CDR3: CASSWGQGAELFF. In DNA, the CDR3 is TGCGCCAGCAGCTGGGGACAGGGGGCAGAACTGTTTTTT.

The chain is built from TRBV2 and TRBJ1-2; TRBD1 might be the D (6 bases). V lost 10 bases, J lost 1 base, and 19 bases lay in between. Germline values: CDR1 SNHLY, CDR2 FYNNEI. CDR3 length: 15 amino acids. The chain's CDR3 is CAIPQGVGVNYGYTF. The DNA of the CDR3 is TGTGCCATTCCACAGGGAGTGGGCGTTAACTATGGCTACACCTTC.

This rearrangement joins TRBV11-2 to TRBJ2-1, with 9 bases matching TRBD1. The V gene end was trimmed by 3 bases and the J gene end by 7 bases; junction bases not matched to a gene: 7. The CDR3 is 15 residues long. Germline V lookup: CDR1 SGHAT, CDR2 FQNNGV. The CDR3 loop reads CASSFSQGAGNEQFF. The CDR3 DNA is TGTGCCAGCAGCTTTTCACAGGGGGCTGGGAATGAGCAGTTCTTC.

The V call is TRBV7-2, the J call TRBJ1-5; D is undetermined. The ends were cut back, 3 bases at V and 0 bases at J, with 3 bases in the middle. Germline V gene data show CDR1 as SGHTA and CDR2 as FQGNSA. This CDR3 contains 13 residues. CDR3 residues: CASSFHSNQPQHF. CDR3 in DNA: TGTGCCAGCAGCTTTCATAGCAATCAGCCCCAGCATTTT. The whole variable domain, filled in from reference TRBV7-2 and TRBJ1-5, reads GAGVSQSPSNKVTEKGKDVELRCDPISGHTALYWYRQSLGQGLEFLIYFQGNSAPDKSGLPSDRFSAERTGGSVSTLTIQRTQQEDSAVYLCASSFHSNQPQHFGDGTRLSIL.

The J gene is TRBJ1-2, the V gene TRBV6-1; possibly TRBD1 for D (6 bases). The CDR3 loop spans 12 amino acids. Germline V gene data show CDR1 as MNHNS and CDR2 as SASEGT. V lost 4 bases, J lost 8 bases, and 11 bases lay in between. CDR3 in amino acids: CASSVTGWGYTF. The CDR3 DNA reads as TGTGCCAGCAGTGTGACAGGCTGGGGCTACACCTTC.

This clone has only one observation. The rearrangement uses TRBV6-1 and TRBJ1-4; TRBD1 is a possible D gene (6 bases). There are 13 residues in the CDR3. V was shortened by 11 bases and J by 8 bases, with 18 bases between the two germline ends. CDR1 and CDR2 (germline): MNHNS, SASEGT. CDR3 sequence: CACNSGQREKLFF. CDR3 sequence (DNA): TGTGCCTGCAATTCTGGACAGCGCGAAAAACTGTTTTTT.

V and J are TRBV5-1 and TRBJ2-1, with a possible D match to TRBD1 (6 bases). Germline CDR1 reads SGHRS; CDR2 reads YFSETQ. V was trimmed by 1 base and J by 2 bases, leaving 7 bases between them. The CDR3 is made up of 14 amino acids. The CDR3 bases are TGCGCCAGCAGCTTGCAGGGGCCCTACAATGAGCAGTTCTTC. Amino acids: CASSLQGPYNEQFF. The full variable domain, in which reference TRBV5-1 and TRBJ2-1 provide the parts outside the CDR3, is KAGVTQTPRYLIKTRGQQVTLSCSPISGHRSVSWYQQTPGQGLQFLFEYFSETQRNKGNFPGRFSGRQFSNSRSEMNVSTLELGDSALYLCASSLQGPYNEQFFGPGTRLTVL.

V is TRBV7-2 and J is TRBJ1-5, with 7 positions matching TRBD1. CDR1 SGHTA and CDR2 FQGNSA come from the germline V gene. The CDR3 consists of 15 residues. The ends lost 5 bases at V and 4 bases at J; junction bases unmatched: 8. The CDR3 nucleotides read TGTGCCAGCAGCAACAGGGGTAGACCTAATCAGCCCCAGCATTTT. Translating gives CASSNRGRPNQPQHF.

This clone occurred a few times. The V call is TRBV27, the J call TRBJ2-2; D is unresolved. Trimming took 4 bases from V and 9 from J, leaving 6 bases between them. Looked up from germline, CDR1 is MNHEY and CDR2 is SMNVEV (reference sequence). The CDR3 consists of 11 residues. The CDR3 protein is CASSSARELFF. CDR3 nucleotide sequence: TGTGCCAGCAGTTCCGCTAGGGAGCTGTTTTTT.

The chain employs TRBV11-2 and TRBJ1-3, with no clear D. Germline assignment: CDR1 SGHAT and CDR2 FQNNGV. Deletions cut 5 bases from V and 0 bases from J, with 8 bases between. This CDR3 is 14 amino acids long. The CDR3 bases are TGTGCCAGCAGCCGGGAGTCCTCTGGAAACACCATATATTTT. Protein sequence: CASSRESSGNTIYF.

This chain joins TRBV7-2 and TRBJ1-6, with 7 nucleotides matching TRBD1. The trim removed 5 bases at V and 7 bases at J, leaving 8 bases unmatched. Germline V CDR1 and CDR2: SGHTA, FQGNSA. There are 15 residues in the CDR3. CDR3 DNA sequence: TGTGCCAGCAGCCCGACGGAGGGGGCGAATTCACCCCTCCACTTT. Protein: CASSPTEGANSPLHF. The full variable domain, its missing parts supplied by reference TRBV7-2 and TRBJ1-6, is GAGVSQSPSNKVTEKGKDVELRCDPISGHTALYWYRQSLGQGLEFLIYFQGNSAPDKSGLPSDRFSAERTGGSVSTLTIQRTQQEDSAVYLCASSPTEGANSPLHFGNGTRLTVT.

V usage is TRBV28 and J usage is TRBJ2-5; 8 bases align to TRBD2. Per the germline V gene, CDR1 is MDHEN and CDR2 is SYDVKM. The length of the CDR3 is 17 residues. Trimming took 6 bases from V and 1 from J; bases not matched to a gene: 13. CDR3 DNA: TGTGCCAGCAGGATTCGGCGGGGGGAGGGTGCCCAAGAGACCCAGTACTTC. Its protein product is CASRIRRGEGAQETQYF.

J is TRBJ2-1 and V is TRBV29-1, with D possibly TRBD1 on 6 matching bases. CDR3 length: 14 amino acids. Germline loops: CDR1 SQVTM, CDR2 ANQGSEA. V lost 3 bases, J lost 0 bases, and 9 bases lay in between. This CDR3 reads CSVDGGFSYNEQFF. Written as DNA, the CDR3 is TGCAGCGTTGATGGGGGCTTCTCCTACAATGAGCAGTTCTTC.

The chain links TRBV4-2 to TRBJ1-2, with D unresolved. The CDR3 has 16 amino acids. Germline values: CDR1 LGHNA, CDR2 YNFKEQ. V lost 1 base and J lost 5, with 17 bases in between. Here the CDR3 DNA reads TGTGCCAGCAGCCAAGCTGGAGACCCCCACCCTTATGGCTACACCTTC. Translating it yields CASSQAGDPHPYGYTF.

This clone showed up just once. The V and J genes are TRBV7-2 and TRBJ2-7; tentatively, D is TRBD1 (5 bases). Trimming removed 2 bases from V and 6 bases from J, with 14 bases in between. This CDR3 spans 14 amino acids. CDR1 is SGHTA, CDR2 FQGNSA, per germline. The CDR3 sequence is CASSLKRGIGEQYF. CDR3 DNA: TGTGCCAGCAGCTTAAAAAGGGGTATAGGCGAGCAGTACTTC.

The table lists this clone with a few counts. This chain links TRBV9 with TRBJ1-5; D ambiguous. Trimming took 4 bases from V and 7 from J, leaving 9 bases between them. Germline V gene lookup returns CDR1 SGDLS and CDR2 YYNGEE. The CDR3 runs 12 residues. CDR3: CASSTREQPQHF. In DNA form, the CDR3 reads TGTGCCAGCAGCACCCGGGAACAGCCCCAGCATTTT.

The V call is TRBV25-1, the J call TRBJ1-2; D is ambiguous. This CDR3 has 13 residues. Germline V gene sequence: CDR1 MGHDK, CDR2 SYGVNS. Trimming removed 7 bases from V and 2 bases from J, with 11 bases in between. The CDR3 bases are TGTGCCAGCACTGCCTGGGAGAACTATGGCTACACCTTC. The encoded protein is CASTAWENYGYTF.

The chain links TRBV9 to TRBJ1-6; possible D gene TRBD1, 6 bases. CDR3 length: 15 residues. Germline CDR1 and CDR2: SGDLS and YYNGEE. V gave up 3 bases and J gave up 10 bases, with 17 bases separating them. CDR3 in amino acids: CASSARTEPLSPLHF. The CDR3 DNA sequence: TGTGCCAGCAGCGCCCGGACAGAACCATTATCACCCCTCCACTTT.